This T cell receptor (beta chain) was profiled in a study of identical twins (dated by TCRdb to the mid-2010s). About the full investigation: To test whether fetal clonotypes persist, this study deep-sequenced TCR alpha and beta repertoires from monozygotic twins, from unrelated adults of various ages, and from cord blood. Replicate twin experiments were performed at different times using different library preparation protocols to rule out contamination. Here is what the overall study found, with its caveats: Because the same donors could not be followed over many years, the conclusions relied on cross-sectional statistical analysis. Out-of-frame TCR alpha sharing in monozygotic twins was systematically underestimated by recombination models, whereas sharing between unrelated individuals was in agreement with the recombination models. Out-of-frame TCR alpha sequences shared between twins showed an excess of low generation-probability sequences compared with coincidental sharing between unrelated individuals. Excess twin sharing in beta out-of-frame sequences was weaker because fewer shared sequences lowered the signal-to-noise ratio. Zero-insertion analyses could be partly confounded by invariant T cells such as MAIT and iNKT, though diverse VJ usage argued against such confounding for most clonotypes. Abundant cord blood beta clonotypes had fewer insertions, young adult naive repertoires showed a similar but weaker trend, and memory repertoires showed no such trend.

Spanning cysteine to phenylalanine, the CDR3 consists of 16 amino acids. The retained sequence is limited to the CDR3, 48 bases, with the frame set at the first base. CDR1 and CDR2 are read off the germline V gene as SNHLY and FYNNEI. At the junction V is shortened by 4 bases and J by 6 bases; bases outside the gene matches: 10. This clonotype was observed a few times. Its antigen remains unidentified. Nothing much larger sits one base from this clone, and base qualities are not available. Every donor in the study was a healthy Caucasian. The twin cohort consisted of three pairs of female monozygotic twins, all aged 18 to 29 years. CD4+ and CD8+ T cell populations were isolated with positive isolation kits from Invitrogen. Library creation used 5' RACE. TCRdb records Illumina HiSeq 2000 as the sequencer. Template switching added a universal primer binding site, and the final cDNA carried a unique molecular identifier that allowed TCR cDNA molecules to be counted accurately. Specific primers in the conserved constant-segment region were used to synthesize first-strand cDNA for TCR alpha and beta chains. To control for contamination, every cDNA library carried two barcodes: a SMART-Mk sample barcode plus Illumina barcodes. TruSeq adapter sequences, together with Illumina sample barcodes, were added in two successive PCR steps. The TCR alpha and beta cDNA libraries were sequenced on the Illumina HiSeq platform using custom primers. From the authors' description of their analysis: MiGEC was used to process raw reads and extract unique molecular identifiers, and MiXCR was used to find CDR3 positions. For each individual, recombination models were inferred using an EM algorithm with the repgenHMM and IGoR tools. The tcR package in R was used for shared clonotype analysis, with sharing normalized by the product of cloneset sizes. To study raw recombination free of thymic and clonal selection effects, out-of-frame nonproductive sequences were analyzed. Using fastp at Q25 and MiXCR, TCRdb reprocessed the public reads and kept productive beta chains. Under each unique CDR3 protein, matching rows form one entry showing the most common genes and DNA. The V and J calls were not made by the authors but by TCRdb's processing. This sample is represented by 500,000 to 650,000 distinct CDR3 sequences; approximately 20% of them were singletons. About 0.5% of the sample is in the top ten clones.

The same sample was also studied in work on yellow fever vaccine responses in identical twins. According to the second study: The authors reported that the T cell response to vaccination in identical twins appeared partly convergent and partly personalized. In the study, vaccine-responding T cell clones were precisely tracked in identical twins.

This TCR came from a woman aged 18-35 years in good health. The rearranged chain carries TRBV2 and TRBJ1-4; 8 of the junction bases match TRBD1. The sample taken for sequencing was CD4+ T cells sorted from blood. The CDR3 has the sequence CASSVGRTGNDEKLFF. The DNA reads TGTGCCAGCAGTGTCGGAAGGACAGGGAATGATGAAAAACTGTTTTTT.